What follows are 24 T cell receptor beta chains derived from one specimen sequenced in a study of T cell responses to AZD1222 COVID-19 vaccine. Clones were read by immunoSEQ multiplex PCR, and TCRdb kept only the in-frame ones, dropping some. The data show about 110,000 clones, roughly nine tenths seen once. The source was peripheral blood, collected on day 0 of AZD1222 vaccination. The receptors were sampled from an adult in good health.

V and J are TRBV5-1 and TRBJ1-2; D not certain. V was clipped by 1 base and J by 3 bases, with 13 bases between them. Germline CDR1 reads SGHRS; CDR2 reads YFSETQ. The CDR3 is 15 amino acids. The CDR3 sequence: CASSLSTVLDYGYTF. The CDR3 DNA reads TGCGCCAGCAGCTTGTCGACGGTTCTGGACTATGGCTACACCTTC. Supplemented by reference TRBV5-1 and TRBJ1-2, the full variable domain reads KAGVTQTPRYLIKTRGQQVTLSCSPISGHRSVSWYQQTPGQGLQFLFEYFSETQRNKGNFPGRFSGRQFSNSRSEMNVSTLELGDSALYLCASSLSTVLDYGYTFGSGTRLTVV.

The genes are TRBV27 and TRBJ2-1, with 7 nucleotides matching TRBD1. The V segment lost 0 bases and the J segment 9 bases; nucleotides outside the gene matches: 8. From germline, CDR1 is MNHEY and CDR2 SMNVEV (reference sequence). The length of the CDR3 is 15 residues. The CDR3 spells CASSLSQGVRAEQFF. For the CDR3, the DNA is TGTGCCAGCAGTTTATCCCAGGGGGTGAGGGCTGAGCAGTTCTTC.

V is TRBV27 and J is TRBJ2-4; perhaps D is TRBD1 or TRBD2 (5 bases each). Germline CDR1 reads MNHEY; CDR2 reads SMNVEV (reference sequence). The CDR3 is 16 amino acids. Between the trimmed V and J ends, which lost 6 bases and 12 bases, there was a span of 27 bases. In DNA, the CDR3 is TGTGCCAGCAGCTTGCTGGGGACCGGTTCAAGGATATCTCAGTACTTC. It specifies CASSLLGTGSRISQYF.

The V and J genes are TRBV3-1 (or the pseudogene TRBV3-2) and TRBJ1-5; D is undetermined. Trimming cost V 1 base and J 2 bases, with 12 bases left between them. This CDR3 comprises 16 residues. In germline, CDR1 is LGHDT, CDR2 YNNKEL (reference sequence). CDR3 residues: CASSQGLRRGNQPQHF. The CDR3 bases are TGTGCCAGCAGCCAAGGGTTACGCCGGGGCAATCAGCCCCAGCATTTT.

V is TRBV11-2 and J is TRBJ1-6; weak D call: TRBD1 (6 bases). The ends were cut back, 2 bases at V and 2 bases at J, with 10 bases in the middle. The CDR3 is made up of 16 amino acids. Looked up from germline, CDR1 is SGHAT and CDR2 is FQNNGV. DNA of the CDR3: TGTGCCAGCAGCTTAACCGGGGGGCCCTATAATTCACCCCTCCACTTT. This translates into CASSLTGGPYNSPLHF.

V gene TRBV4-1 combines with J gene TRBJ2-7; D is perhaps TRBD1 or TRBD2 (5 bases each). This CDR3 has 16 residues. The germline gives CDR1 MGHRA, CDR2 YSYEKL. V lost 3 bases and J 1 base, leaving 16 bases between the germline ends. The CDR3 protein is CASSQPRPGASYEQYF. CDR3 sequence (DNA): TGCGCCAGCAGCCAGCCCCGTCCCGGGGCGTCCTACGAGCAGTACTTC.

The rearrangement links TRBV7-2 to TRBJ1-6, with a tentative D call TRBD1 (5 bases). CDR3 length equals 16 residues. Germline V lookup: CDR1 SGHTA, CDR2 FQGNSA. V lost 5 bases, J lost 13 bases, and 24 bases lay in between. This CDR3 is CASSPVVSAGASPLHF. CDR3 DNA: TGTGCCAGCAGCCCCGTAGTCTCGGCCGGGGCTTCTCCCCTCCACTTT.

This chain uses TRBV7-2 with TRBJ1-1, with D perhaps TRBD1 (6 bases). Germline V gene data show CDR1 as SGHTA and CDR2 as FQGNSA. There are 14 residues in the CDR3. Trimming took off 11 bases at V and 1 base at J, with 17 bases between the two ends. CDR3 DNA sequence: TGTGCCGCCCGGAACAGGGTGGGGAACACTGAAGCTTTCTTT. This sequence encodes CAARNRVGNTEAFF.

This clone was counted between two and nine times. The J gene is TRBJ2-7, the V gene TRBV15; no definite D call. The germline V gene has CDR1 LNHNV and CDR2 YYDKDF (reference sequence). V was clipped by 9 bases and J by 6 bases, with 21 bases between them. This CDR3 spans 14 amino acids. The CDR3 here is CATRNSVSLGEQYF. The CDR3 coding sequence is TGTGCCACACGAAATTCGGTGTCCCTCGGCGAGCAGTACTTC.

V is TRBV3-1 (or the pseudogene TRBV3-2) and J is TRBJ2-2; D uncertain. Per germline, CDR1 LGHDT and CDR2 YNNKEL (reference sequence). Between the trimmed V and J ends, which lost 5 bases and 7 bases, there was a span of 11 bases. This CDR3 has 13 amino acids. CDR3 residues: CASSYTRVGELFF. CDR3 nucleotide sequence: TGTGCCAGCAGCTATACGCGAGTCGGGGAGCTGTTTTTT.

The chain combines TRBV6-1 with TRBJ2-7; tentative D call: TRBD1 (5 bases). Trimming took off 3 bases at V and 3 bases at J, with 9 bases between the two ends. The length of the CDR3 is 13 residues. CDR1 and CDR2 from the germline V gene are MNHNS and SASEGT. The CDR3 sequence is CASSDYDSYEQYF. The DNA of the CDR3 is TGTGCCAGCAGTGATTACGACAGCTACGAGCAGTACTTC.

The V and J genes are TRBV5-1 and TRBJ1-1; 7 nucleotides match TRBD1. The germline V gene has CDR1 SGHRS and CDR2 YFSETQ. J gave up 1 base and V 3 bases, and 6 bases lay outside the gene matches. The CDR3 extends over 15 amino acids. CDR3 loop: CASSWSKGANTEAFF. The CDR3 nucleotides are TGCGCCAGCAGCTGGTCAAAGGGGGCGAACACTGAAGCTTTCTTT.

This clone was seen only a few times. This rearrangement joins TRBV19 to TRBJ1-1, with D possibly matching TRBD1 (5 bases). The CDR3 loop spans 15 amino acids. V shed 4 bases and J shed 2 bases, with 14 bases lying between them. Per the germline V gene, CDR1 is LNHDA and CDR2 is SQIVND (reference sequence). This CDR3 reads CASSRDGRLNTEAFF. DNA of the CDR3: TGTGCCAGTAGTAGGGACGGGAGACTCAACACTGAAGCTTTCTTT.

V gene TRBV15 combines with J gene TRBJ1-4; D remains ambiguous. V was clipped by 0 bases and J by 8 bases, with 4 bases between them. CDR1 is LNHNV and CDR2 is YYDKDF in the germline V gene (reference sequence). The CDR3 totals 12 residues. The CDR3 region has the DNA TGTGCCACCAGCAGAGATGGCGAAAAACTGTTTTTT. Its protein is CATSRDGEKLFF. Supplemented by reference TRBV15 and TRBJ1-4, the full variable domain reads DAMVIQNPRYQVTQFGKPVTLSCSQTLNHNVMYWYQQKSSQAPKLLFHYYDKDFNNEADTPDNFQSRRPNTSFCFLDIRSPGLGDTAMYLCATSRDGEKLFFGSGTQLSVL.

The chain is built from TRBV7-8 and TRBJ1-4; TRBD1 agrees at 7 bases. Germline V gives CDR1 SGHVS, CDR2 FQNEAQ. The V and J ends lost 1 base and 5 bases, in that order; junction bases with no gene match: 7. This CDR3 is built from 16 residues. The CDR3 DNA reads TGTGCCAGCAGCTTAGAGGGGGGCAGGGGGAATGAAAAACTGTTTTTT. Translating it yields CASSLEGGRGNEKLFF.

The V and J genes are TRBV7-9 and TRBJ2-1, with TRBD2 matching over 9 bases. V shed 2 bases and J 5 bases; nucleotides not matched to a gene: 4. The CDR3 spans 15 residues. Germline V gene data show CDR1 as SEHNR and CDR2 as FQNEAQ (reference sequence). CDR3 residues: CASSLTSGPNNEQFF. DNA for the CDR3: TGTGCCAGCAGCTTAACTAGCGGGCCTAACAATGAGCAGTTCTTC.

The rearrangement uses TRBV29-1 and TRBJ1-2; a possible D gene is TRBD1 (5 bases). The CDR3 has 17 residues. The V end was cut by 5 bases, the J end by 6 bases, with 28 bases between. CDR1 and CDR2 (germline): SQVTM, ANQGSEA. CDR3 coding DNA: TGCAGCGTTAAGAGCGCAGAGGGACCGATGATCAGGGATGGCTACACCTTC. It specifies CSVKSAEGPMIRDGYTF.

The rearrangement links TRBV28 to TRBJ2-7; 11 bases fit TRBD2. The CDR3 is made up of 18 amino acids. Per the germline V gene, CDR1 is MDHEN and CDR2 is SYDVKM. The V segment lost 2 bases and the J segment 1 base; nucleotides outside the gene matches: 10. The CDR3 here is CASSLVVLAGDPSYEQYF. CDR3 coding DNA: TGTGCCAGCAGTTTAGTGGTACTAGCGGGGGACCCTTCCTACGAGCAGTACTTC.

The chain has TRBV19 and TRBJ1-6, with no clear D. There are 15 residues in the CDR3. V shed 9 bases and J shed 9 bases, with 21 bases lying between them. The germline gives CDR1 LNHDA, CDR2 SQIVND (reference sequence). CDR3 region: CASSRGRAVGSPLHF. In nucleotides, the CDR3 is TGTGCCAGCTCTCGGGGTCGGGCTGTTGGTTCACCCCTCCACTTT.

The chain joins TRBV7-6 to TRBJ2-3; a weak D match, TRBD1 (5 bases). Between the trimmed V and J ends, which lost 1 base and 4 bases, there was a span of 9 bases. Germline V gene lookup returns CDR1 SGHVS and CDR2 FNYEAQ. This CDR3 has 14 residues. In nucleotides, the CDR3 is TGTGCCAGCAGCTTAGAAAGGGGCGCAGATACGCAGTATTTT. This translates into CASSLERGADTQYF.

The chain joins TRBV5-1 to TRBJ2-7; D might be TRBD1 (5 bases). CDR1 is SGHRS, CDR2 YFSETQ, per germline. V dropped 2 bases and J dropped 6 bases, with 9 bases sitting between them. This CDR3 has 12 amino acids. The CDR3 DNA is TGCGCCAGCAGCTTCACAGGTCTCGAGCAGTACTTC. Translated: CASSFTGLEQYF.

The CDR3 DNA is TGTGCCAGCAGCCCTAGCTTAGCAGGGTACAATGAGCAGTTCTTC. Residues: CASSPSLAGYNEQFF. The V call is TRBV5-4, the J call TRBJ2-1; D could derive from TRBD1 or TRBD2 (5 bases each). The CDR3 is made up of 15 amino acids. In germline, CDR1 is SGHNT, CDR2 YYREEE (reference sequence). Trimming took off 4 bases at V and 4 bases at J, with 15 bases between the two ends.

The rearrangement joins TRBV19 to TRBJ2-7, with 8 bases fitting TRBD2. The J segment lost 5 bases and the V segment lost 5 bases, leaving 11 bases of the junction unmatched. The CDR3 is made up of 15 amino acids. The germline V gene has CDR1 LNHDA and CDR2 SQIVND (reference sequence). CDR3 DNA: TGTGCCAGTAGTTCCCCCGGCGGGGGGCAAAACGAGCAGTACTTC. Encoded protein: CASSSPGGGQNEQYF.

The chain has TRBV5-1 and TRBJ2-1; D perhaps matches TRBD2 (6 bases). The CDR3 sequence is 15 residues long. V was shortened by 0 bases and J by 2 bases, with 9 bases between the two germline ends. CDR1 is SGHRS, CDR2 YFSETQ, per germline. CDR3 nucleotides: TGCGCCAGCAGCTTGGAAGGACTACCCTACAATGAGCAGTTCTTC. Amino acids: CASSLEGLPYNEQFF.